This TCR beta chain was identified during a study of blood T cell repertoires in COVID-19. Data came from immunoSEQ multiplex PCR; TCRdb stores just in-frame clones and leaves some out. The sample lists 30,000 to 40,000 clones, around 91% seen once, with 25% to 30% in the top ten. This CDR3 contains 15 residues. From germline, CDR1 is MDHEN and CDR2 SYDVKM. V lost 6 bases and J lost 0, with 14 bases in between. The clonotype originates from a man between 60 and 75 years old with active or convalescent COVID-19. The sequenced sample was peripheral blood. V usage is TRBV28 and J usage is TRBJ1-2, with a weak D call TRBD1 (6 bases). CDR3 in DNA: TGTGCCAGCAGATCAGGGGAAGGGCCTAACTATGGCTACACCTTC. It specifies CASRSGEGPNYGYTF.